Listed below are T cell receptor beta chains from one sample, sequenced in a study of blood T cell repertoires in COVID-19. Sequencing used immunoSEQ multiplex PCR; TCRdb keeps in-frame clones, though not all of them. In the table there are roughly 130,000 clones, about 79% of which are singletons. Sequencing was performed on peripheral blood. The source is a woman aged 45 to 65 with acute or convalescent COVID-19. CDR3s include the opening cysteine and the closing phenylalanine or tryptophan. Fields, in order: clone size, J gene, V gene, D gene, CDR3 DNA, CDR3 protein. The D gene is left open where the match is weak. Expanded clones get a size class; other rows say once, few or many, or leave the size out.

>.|TRBJ1-2|TRBV6-2/TRBV6-3|.
TGTGCCAGCAGTCCACAGGCTCGGTATGGCTACACCTTC
CASSPQARYGYTF
>.|TRBJ2-2|TRBV3-1/TRBV3-2|TRBD2
TGTGCCAGCAGCCAAGATCTTACTAGCGGGGCCTACGCCGGGGAGCTGTTTTTT
CASSQDLTSGAYAGELFF
>.|TRBJ2-7|TRBV5-5|TRBD1
TGTGCCAGCAGCTCTAGACCGGGACAGGGGGCGGGGGAGCAGTACTTC
CASSSRPGQGAGEQYF
>.|TRBJ1-1|TRBV11-2|.
TGTGCCAGCAGCTTAGTGTTAAAAAACACTGAAGCTTTCTTT
CASSLVLKNTEAFF
>.|TRBJ1-4|TRBV6-1|.
TGTGCCAGCAGTGAACGGACAGTCGAGGGTGAAAAACTGTTTTTT
CASSERTVEGEKLFF
>.|TRBJ1-4|TRBV5-6|TRBD1
TGTGCCAGCAGCAAAGGGGGCGGTGAGGAAAAACTGTTTTTT
CASSKGGGEEKLFF
>.|TRBJ2-3|TRBV5-6|TRBD1
TGTGCCAGCAGCTTTGGGGACAGGGCGTTAACAGATACGCAGTATTTT
CASSFGDRALTDTQYF
>.|TRBJ1-1|TRBV5-1|.
TGCGCCAGCAGCGGACTAGCCCAGGATACCACTGAAGCTTTCTTT
CASSGLAQDTTEAFF
>.|TRBJ1-3|TRBV7-8|.
TGTGCCAGCAGCTTAGGGTCGGGTGGTGCTGGAAACACCATATATTTT
CASSLGSGGAGNTIYF
>.|TRBJ1-2|TRBV9|.
TGTGCCAGCAGCCCAAATAGGGGACTCGGAGATGGCTACACCTTC
CASSPNRGLGDGYTF
>.|TRBJ2-7|TRBV27|TRBD1
TGTGCCAGCAGTCCCGACAGGGGACCCTACGAGCAGTACTTC
CASSPDRGPYEQYF
>.|TRBJ2-7|TRBV6-6|TRBD1
TGTGCCAGCAGTTACTCGGGGGACAGCTACGAGCAGTACTTC
CASSYSGDSYEQYF
>.|TRBJ1-1|TRBV4-2|.
TGTGCCAGCAGCCAAGTGGGGTCGGGGGGGAACACTGAAGCTTTCTTT
CASSQVGSGGNTEAFF
>.|TRBJ2-7|TRBV5-1|.
TGCGCCAGCAGAATCCAGACAGAGTCCTACGAGCAGTACTTC
CASRIQTESYEQYF
>.|TRBJ1-1|TRBV7-9|.
TGTGCCAGCAGCCCCCGCGTGAACACTGAAGCTTTCTTT
CASSPRVNTEAFF
>.|TRBJ1-5|TRBV6-1|TRBD1
TGTGCCAGCAGTGAATTACCGGGACAGGGGGGTCAGCCCCAGCATTTT
CASSELPGQGGQPQHF
>.|TRBJ2-3|TRBV7-2|.
TGTGCCAGCAGCTTGTTGGCAGGTCGCACAGATACGCAGTATTTT
CASSLLAGRTDTQYF
>.|TRBJ1-5|TRBV20-1|.
TGCAGTGCTAGTCCGAGCAATCAGCCCCAGCATTTT
CSASPSNQPQHF
>many|TRBJ1-5|TRBV2|.
TGTGCCAGCAGTGAAGGCCGGTCCAAAAATCAGCCCCAGCATTTT
CASSEGRSKNQPQHF
>.|TRBJ1-4|TRBV30|.
TGTGCCTGGAGTGGTCAGGGAAGTAGAATCAATGAAAAACTGTTTTTT
CAWSGQGSRINEKLFF
>.|TRBJ1-5|TRBV2|.
TGTGCCAGCAGTGTTCGACAGGGCAATCAGCCCCAGCATTTT
CASSVRQGNQPQHF
>.|TRBJ1-5|TRBV5-5|TRBD1
TGTGCCAGCAGCTTGAGGACAGGGGGAGACAATCAGCCCCAGCATTTT
CASSLRTGGDNQPQHF
>few|TRBJ1-1|TRBV19|.
TGTGCCAGTACCCCCCAAATACAGAGGAACACTGAAGCTTTCTTT
CASTPQIQRNTEAFF
>.|TRBJ1-6|TRBV6-5|.
TGTGCCAGCAGTTACCAGGGCGGATCACCCCTCCACTTT
CASSYQGGSPLHF
>.|TRBJ1-4|TRBV19|.
TGTGCCAGTAGTATAGCCCAAGGGGCTACAACTAATGAAAAACTGTTTTTT
CASSIAQGATTNEKLFF
>few|TRBJ2-7|TRBV5-1|.
TGCGCCAGCAGCTTGTCCGGACTCTACGAGCAGTACTTC
CASSLSGLYEQYF
>.|TRBJ1-1|TRBV19|.
TGTGCCAGTAGAAGACCCCCGGAGAGCACTGAAGCTTTCTTT
CASRRPPESTEAFF
>.|TRBJ1-1|TRBV3-1/TRBV3-2|TRBD1
TGTGCCAGCAGCCATCGGGACAGGGTTTATGAAGCTTTCTTT
CASSHRDRVYEAFF
>.|TRBJ1-2|TRBV5-5|.
TGTGCCAGCAGCTCGGACATCACTAACTATGGCTACACCTTC
CASSSDITNYGYTF
>.|TRBJ1-2|TRBV5-4|TRBD1
TGTGCCAGCAGCCCGACAGGGTTGCAGGGCTACACCTTC
CASSPTGLQGYTF
>.|TRBJ2-5|TRBV19|TRBD1
TGTGCCAGTAGTATAGTTCAGGGGGCAGGGGAGACCCAGTACTTC
CASSIVQGAGETQYF
>.|TRBJ1-2|TRBV21-1|.
TGTGCCAGCAGCAAACGTCAGGGAGGCTATGGCTACACCTTC
CASSKRQGGYGYTF
>.|TRBJ1-5|TRBV10-3|TRBD1
TGTGCCATCAGTGTAGACAGGGTCAATCAGCCCCAGCATTTT
CAISVDRVNQPQHF
>.|TRBJ2-3|TRBV6-2/TRBV6-3|.
TGTGCCAGCAGTACCCGCGAGAGCACAGATACGCAGTATTTT
CASSTRESTDTQYF
>.|TRBJ1-3|TRBV12-3/TRBV12-4|.
TGTGCCAGCAGCGGGGGGACTGGAAACACCATATATTTT
CASSGGTGNTIYF
>.|TRBJ2-7|TRBV19|TRBD1
TGTGCCAGTAGTATTAGACAGGGAAGACCCTACGAGCAGTACTTC
CASSIRQGRPYEQYF
>.|TRBJ2-3|TRBV19|TRBD1
TGTGCCAGTAGTATCCGCTCCGGGACAGGGTCGGCAGATACGCAGTATTTT
CASSIRSGTGSADTQYF
>few|TRBJ2-2|TRBV5-4|.
TGTGCCAGCAGGGCCGACAGGTACCCCGGGGAGCTGTTTTTT
CASRADRYPGELFF
>.|TRBJ1-5|TRBV6-5|.
TGTGCCAGCAAGGAGGGTGTAAGCAATCAGCCCCAGCATTTT
CASKEGVSNQPQHF
>once|TRBJ1-1|TRBV28|TRBD1
TGTGCCAGCAGCCGACAGGGGTCTAAGAACACTGAAGCTTTCTTT
CASSRQGSKNTEAFF
>.|TRBJ2-2|TRBV6-5|.
TGTGCCAGCAAACCCTGGGCTGCGCCCAGCGGGGAGCTGTTTTTT
CASKPWAAPSGELFF
>.|TRBJ1-2|TRBV5-4|.
TGTGCCAGCAGCTTGGATCTGGGGGCGATTTCAGATGGCTACACCTTC
CASSLDLGAISDGYTF
>few|TRBJ1-5|TRBV19|TRBD1
TGTGCCAGTAGTTCCAGGGGGCTAGGATTGAGCAATCAGCCCCAGCATTTT
CASSSRGLGLSNQPQHF
>.|TRBJ1-6|TRBV5-1|.
TGCGCCAGCAGCTTGAACGGAGGGTCCTCACCCCTCCACTTT
CASSLNGGSSPLHF
>.|TRBJ1-6|TRBV6-5|.
TGTGCCAGCAACCGAGGGCCCCAAAACTCACCCCTCCACTTT
CASNRGPQNSPLHF
>.|TRBJ1-4|TRBV7-6|.
TGTGCCAGCAGCTCCCCCAGGGTGCGGCCTGAAAAACTGTTTTTT
CASSSPRVRPEKLFF
>.|TRBJ1-2|TRBV19|TRBD1
TGTGCCAGTAGTATCGGGACAGCCTCTTATGGCTACACCTTC
CASSIGTASYGYTF